Following are 5 T cell receptor beta chains from one sample sequenced in a study of technical replicates of blood from a few donors. Produced via immunoSEQ multiplex PCR; TCRdb's table is partial and in-frame only. The sample lists fewer than 90,000 clones, 85% to 95% occurring once. Sequenced sample: T cells isolated from PBMCs. The receptors originated from a human donor in good health.

The chain has TRBV11-3 and TRBJ2-1; TRBD1 matches 7 bases. The CDR3 has 13 amino acids. The V gene end was trimmed by 5 bases and the J gene end by 6 bases; junction bases not matched to a gene: 4. The V gene's germline CDR1 is SGHNT and CDR2 YENEEA. The CDR3 protein is CASSLGTANEQFF. CDR3 nucleotides: TGTGCCAGCAGCCTAGGGACAGCCAATGAGCAGTTCTTC. The whole variable domain, filled in from reference TRBV11-3 and TRBJ2-1, reads EAGVVQSPRYKIIEKKQPVAFWCNPISGHNTLYWYLQNLGQGPELLIRYENEEAVDDSQLPKDRFSAERLKGVDSTLKIQPAELGDSAVYLCASSLGTANEQFFGPGTRLTVL.

The genes are TRBV6-1 and TRBJ2-3; tentative D call: TRBD2 (6 bases). V was trimmed by 4 bases and J by 4 bases, leaving 12 bases between them. The CDR3 consists of 14 residues. Germline-derived CDR1 and CDR2 are MNHNS and SASEGT. For the CDR3, the DNA is TGTGCCAGCAGTGTCGACTGGGGGGCAGATACGCAGTATTTT. Protein sequence: CASSVDWGADTQYF.

The V gene is TRBV2, the J gene TRBJ1-3; a weak D match, TRBD1 (5 bases). CDR3 length: 15 residues. CDR1 and CDR2 from the germline V gene are SNHLY and FYNNEI. V shed 8 bases and J shed 0 bases, with 14 bases lying between them. The CDR3 sequence is CASWGDGYSGNTIYF. In DNA form, the CDR3 reads TGTGCCAGCTGGGGGGACGGTTACTCTGGAAACACCATATATTTT.

V and J are TRBV18 and TRBJ2-7; D possibly corresponds to TRBD2 (6 bases). V gave up 0 bases and J gave up 6 bases, with 9 bases separating them. The CDR3 contains 13 residues. The germline CDR1 and CDR2 sequences are KGHSH and LQKENI. The CDR3 DNA reads as TGTGCCAGCTCACCACCCAGGGAGGCCGAGCAGTACTTC. Amino acid sequence: CASSPPREAEQYF.

The J gene is TRBJ2-2, the V gene TRBV18, with 10 bases aligning to TRBD2. V shed 5 bases, J shed 2 bases, and the junction held 5 bases outside the gene matches. This CDR3 is built from 16 residues. Per the germline V gene, CDR1 is KGHSH and CDR2 is LQKENI. Here the CDR3 reads CASSNSGRPNTGELFF. The CDR3 DNA follows: TGTGCCAGCTCAAATAGCGGGAGGCCTAACACCGGGGAGCTGTTTTTT.